The 30 T cell receptor beta chains given below trace back to one sample, sequenced in a study of neurological immune-mediated disorders. Time point here: longitudinal time-point 1 (baseline). TCRdb passed the 5' RACE reads through MiXCR, listing each CDR3 protein once. The data hold 71,000 or so distinct CDR3 sequences, with approximately 13% observed a single time. Specimen: PBMCs. Receptor source: a female donor with HTLV-1-associated myelopathy (HAM/TSP).

This clonotype was seen repeatedly, ten times or more. CDR3 nucleotide sequence: TGCAGTGCTAGAAGTGAGGGGGGCAATGAGCAGTTCTTC. This sequence encodes CSARSEGGNEQFF. The J gene is TRBJ2-1, the V gene TRBV20-1; possibly TRBD1 or TRBD2 for D (6 bases each). Germline lookup yields CDR1 DFQATT and CDR2 SNEGSKA (reference sequence). The CDR3 has 13 residues. V lost 2 bases to trimming and J lost 6 bases, with 11 bases between them.

CDR3: CASSQAYTGELFF. DNA of the CDR3: TGTGCCAGCAGCCAAGCCTACACCGGGGAGCTGTTTTTT. The chain links TRBV3-1 to TRBJ2-2; D gene unclear. Germline CDR1 reads LGHDT; CDR2 reads YNNKEL (reference sequence). The CDR3 runs 13 residues. V shed 1 base and J shed 3 bases, with 3 bases lying between them.

This clonotype showed up many times. This chain joins TRBV10-3 and TRBJ2-1; D is ambiguous. The CDR3 is made up of 13 amino acids. Germline CDR1 is ENHRY and CDR2 is SYGVKD. Trimming shortened V by 4 bases and J by 4 bases, and 8 bases separated the two germline ends. The CDR3 DNA sequence: TGTGCCATCAGTGTTTCCTTTTACAATGAGCAGTTCTTC. Its translation: CAISVSFYNEQFF.

The J gene is TRBJ2-7, the V gene TRBV5-1; D ambiguous. This CDR3 has 11 residues. CDR1 is SGHRS and CDR2 is YFSETQ in the germline V gene. With 4 bases removed from V and 6 bases from J, the gap between germline ends came to 8 bases. The CDR3 DNA follows: TGCGCCAGCAGCCGTTGGCCCGAGCAGTACTTC. The encoded protein is CASSRWPEQYF.

This clonotype was seen at least ten times. The rearrangement joins TRBV29-1 to TRBJ1-1, with D maybe TRBD1 (5 bases). V lost 1 base and J lost 6, with 12 bases in between. CDR1 and CDR2 from the germline V gene are SQVTM and ANQGSEA. The CDR3 covers 13 residues. CDR3 protein: CSVEGPGTPEAFF. In DNA form, the CDR3 reads TGCAGCGTTGAAGGGCCCGGGACCCCTGAAGCTTTCTTT.

In this sample, this clonotype turned up many times. The rearrangement uses TRBV21-1 and TRBJ1-6. TRBV21-1 is termed a pseudogene. This CDR3 is 17 amino acids long. The CDR3: CASSRVVIRYSNSPLHF. The CDR3, as DNA: TGTGCCAGCAGCCGCGTAGTCATCCGCTATTCCAACTCACCCCTCCACTTT.

This clonotype was seen many times. J is TRBJ2-2 and V is TRBV9, with D possibly being TRBD1 or TRBD2 (5 bases each). Germline V gene sequence: CDR1 SGDLS, CDR2 YYNGEE. Trimming left V 3 bases short and J 5 bases short, with 11 bases between. The CDR3 runs 14 residues. CDR3 DNA sequence: TGTGCCAGCAGCGGGGGACCGGGGACCGGGGAGCTGTTTTTT. Protein: CASSGGPGTGELFF. Full variable domain (rest looked up from reference TRBV9 and TRBJ2-2): DSGVTQTPKHLITATGQRVTLRCSPRSGDLSVYWYQQSLDQGLQFLIQYYNGEERAKGNILERFSAQQFPDLHSELNLSSLELGDSALYFCASSGGPGTGELFFGEGSRLTVL.

Ten or more counts support this clonotype. The gene calls are TRBV2 and TRBJ2-1; TRBD2 might be the D (7 bases). CDR3 size: 14 residues. V dropped 6 bases and J dropped 5 bases, with 14 bases sitting between them. Germline CDR1 reads SNHLY; CDR2 reads FYNNEI. CDR3 in DNA: TGTGCCAGCAGCCGCCGGGGGGACAACAATGAGCAGTTCTTC. This encodes CASSRRGDNNEQFF.

This clonotype was seen many times. In DNA, the CDR3 is TGCGCCAGCAGCTCACCGCAACAAGAGACCCAGTACTTC. Encoded protein: CASSSPQQETQYF. This rearrangement joins TRBV5-1 to TRBJ2-5, with D uncertain. The CDR3 is 13 amino acids. Between the trimmed V and J ends, which lost 3 bases and 2 bases, there was a span of 8 bases. CDR1 is SGHRS, CDR2 YFSETQ, per germline.

The table lists this clonotype with many counts. The chain is built from TRBV20-1 and TRBJ2-3; 13 bases are shared with TRBD2. The CDR3 totals 15 residues. Per the germline V gene, CDR1 is DFQATT and CDR2 is SNEGSKA (reference sequence). V trimming: 5 bases; J trimming: 2 bases; junction bases outside the gene matches: 4. The CDR3 region has the DNA TGCAGTGCTGGGGGACTAGCGGGGTTCACAGATACGCAGTATTTT. Its translation is CSAGGLAGFTDTQYF.

There are many counts of this clonotype. This chain links TRBV6-1 with TRBJ1-2, with D possibly being TRBD1 (5 bases). CDR3 length equals 12 residues. V was cut by 6 bases and J by 5 bases, with 10 bases left in between. Per the germline V gene, CDR1 is MNHNS and CDR2 is SASEGT. The CDR3 loop reads CASRAGTYGYTF. DNA for the CDR3: TGTGCCAGCAGGGCAGGGACGTATGGCTACACCTTC.

This clonotype occurred a few times. The chain couples TRBV5-1 to TRBJ1-2, with 12 bases fitting TRBD1. The CDR3 length is 15 residues. V trimming: 0 bases; J trimming: 6 bases; junction bases outside the gene matches: 3. CDR1 and CDR2 from the germline V gene are SGHRS and YFSETQ. In nucleotides, the CDR3 is TGCGCCAGCAGCTTGGAGGGACAGGGGGCGCATGGCTACACCTTC. This translates into CASSLEGQGAHGYTF.

This clonotype was detected many times. This chain uses TRBV5-1 with TRBJ2-5; 9 nucleotides agree with TRBD2. Germline CDR1 and CDR2: SGHRS and YFSETQ. The CDR3 runs to 16 residues. The V segment lost 7 bases and the J segment 2 bases; nucleotides outside the gene matches: 12. The CDR3 sequence is CASAILVAGVQETQYF. DNA of the CDR3: TGCGCCAGCGCTATCCTAGTAGCGGGGGTACAAGAGACCCAGTACTTC.

This clonotype is labeled medium-sized. The chain uses TRBV24-1 and TRBJ2-2; TRBD1 agrees at 7 bases. Germline V gene data show CDR1 as KGHDR and CDR2 as SFDVKD. This CDR3 is 14 amino acids long. J was trimmed by 2 bases and V by 8 bases; bases with no gene match: 4. CDR3 loop: CATMGQLNTGELFF. The DNA for the CDR3 is TGTGCCACCATGGGACAGCTTAACACCGGGGAGCTGTTTTTT.

The table lists this clonotype with many counts. The CDR3 DNA is TGCAGTGCCCCTCTCAGGGGGACCGGGGAGCTGTTTTTT. It encodes CSAPLRGTGELFF. J is TRBJ2-2 and V is TRBV20-1, with 7 bases aligning to TRBD1. Germline V gives CDR1 DFQATT, CDR2 SNEGSKA (reference sequence). Germline trimming cut 6 bases from V and 5 bases from J; bases unmatched to any gene: 6. The CDR3 has 13 residues.

This clonotype was detected many times. This may stem from a read error, because a much larger clone lies one nucleotide away. The rearrangement joins TRBV15 to TRBJ1-2; a possible D gene is TRBD1 (5 bases). The CDR3 is 13 amino acids. Deletions cut 6 bases from V and 7 bases from J, with 15 bases between. The germline V gene encodes CDR1 LNHNV and CDR2 YYDKDF (reference sequence). This chain's CDR3 is CATSMGLRGGYTF. The CDR3 DNA sequence: TGTGCCACCAGTATGGGACTGAGGGGTGGCTACACCTTC. Looking up the rest from reference TRBV15 and TRBJ1-2 gives the full variable domain: DAMVIQNPRYQVTQFGKPVTLSCSQTLNHNVMYWYQQKSSQAPKLLFHYYDKDFNNEADTPDNFQSRRPNTSFCFLDIRSPGLGDTAMYLCATSMGLRGGYTFGSGTRLTVV.

This clonotype appeared many times. The chain couples TRBV5-6 to TRBJ2-1, with 7 bases lining up with TRBD2. The CDR3 has 17 residues. V was pared by 2 bases and J by 0 bases, with 8 bases of the junction left unmatched. Looked up from germline, CDR1 is SGHDT and CDR2 is YYEEEE. CDR3 nucleotide sequence: TGTGCCAGCAGCTTCGAGGGAGGGGCGGGCTCCTACAATGAGCAGTTCTTC. Protein sequence: CASSFEGGAGSYNEQFF.

In its sample, this clonotype was seen many times. The chain employs TRBV5-5 and TRBJ1-1, with 7 bases matching TRBD1. Germline trimming cut 4 bases from V and 0 bases from J; bases unmatched to any gene: 6. The CDR3 covers 15 residues. Per the germline V gene, CDR1 is SGHKS and CDR2 is YYEKEE (reference sequence). CDR3 DNA: TGTGCCAGCAGCACCGGGACAGCCATGAACACTGAAGCTTTCTTT. It specifies CASSTGTAMNTEAFF.

This clonotype was picked up many times. The V call is TRBV10-1, the J call TRBJ1-3, with unresolved D. Germline V gene data show CDR1 as WNHNN and CDR2 as SYGVQD (reference sequence). V lost 10 bases and J 0 bases, leaving 4 bases between the germline ends. The CDR3 covers 11 residues. Here the CDR3 reads CATYSGNTIYF. Written as DNA, the CDR3 is TGCGCCACCTACTCTGGAAACACCATATATTTT.

The table lists this clonotype with many counts. The chain combines TRBV7-2 with TRBJ1-5, with D unresolved. The CDR3 consists of 12 residues. Germline assignment: CDR1 SGHTA and CDR2 FQGNSA. Trimming removed 5 bases from V and 7 bases from J, with 9 bases in between. CDR3 region: CASSVLGQPQHF. Here the CDR3 DNA reads TGTGCCAGCAGCGTACTTGGGCAGCCCCAGCATTTT. The variable domain in full, with the rest retrieved from reference TRBV7-2 and TRBJ1-5, is GAGVSQSPSNKVTEKGKDVELRCDPISGHTALYWYRQSLGQGLEFLIYFQGNSAPDKSGLPSDRFSAERTGGSVSTLTIQRTQQEDSAVYLCASSVLGQPQHFGDGTRLSIL.

There are a few counts of this clonotype. This chain connects TRBV20-1 to TRBJ1-5; D gene ambiguous. The CDR3 is 12 amino acids. Germline V gives CDR1 DFQATT, CDR2 SNEGSKA (reference sequence). The V and J ends lost 4 bases and 4 bases respectively, with 8 bases between them. The CDR3 here is CSATGLNQPQHF. DNA for the CDR3: TGCAGTGCTACAGGATTGAATCAGCCCCAGCATTTT.

The sample holds many counts of this clonotype. The chain links TRBV7-2 to TRBJ1-6, with a weak D call TRBD1 (5 bases). The ends were cut back, 1 base at V and 5 bases at J, with 15 bases in the middle. Germline V gene data show CDR1 as SGHTA and CDR2 as FQGNSA. The CDR3 totals 17 residues. The CDR3 nucleotides are TGTGCCAGCAGCTTAGTTCCCAGGGAAGGACATAATTCACCCCTCCACTTT. Its protein is CASSLVPREGHNSPLHF. The variable domain in full, with the rest retrieved from reference TRBV7-2 and TRBJ1-6, is GAGVSQSPSNKVTEKGKDVELRCDPISGHTALYWYRQSLGQGLEFLIYFQGNSAPDKSGLPSDRFSAERTGGSVSTLTIQRTQQEDSAVYLCASSLVPREGHNSPLHFGNGTRLTVT.

The CDR3 sequence is CASSSGRVDTQYF. The CDR3 nucleotides read TGTGCCAGCAGTTCGGGGCGGGTGGATACGCAGTATTTT. This sequence joins TRBV12-3 or TRBV12-4 and TRBJ2-3; D may correspond to TRBD1 or TRBD2 (5 bases each). Trimming took off 4 bases at V and 6 bases at J, with 11 bases between the two ends. CDR3 length: 13 residues.

This clonotype occurred many times. This chain joins TRBV28 and TRBJ2-1; 9 nucleotides agree with TRBD2. The CDR3 has 13 residues. V shed 7 bases and J 2 bases; nucleotides not matched to a gene: 0. The germline CDR1 and CDR2 sequences are MDHEN and SYDVKM. The CDR3 region is CASTSGAYNEQFF. The CDR3 DNA follows: TGTGCCAGCACTAGCGGGGCCTACAATGAGCAGTTCTTC.

This clonotype was found many times. The chain links TRBV5-1 to TRBJ2-7; perhaps TRBD2 as D (5 bases). V gave up 3 bases and J gave up 4 bases, with 8 bases separating them. CDR1 is SGHRS and CDR2 is YFSETQ in the germline V gene. The CDR3 is 12 residues long. The CDR3 DNA reads TGCGCCAGCAGCTCGGACTCATACGAGCAGTACTTC. This codes for CASSSDSYEQYF.

This clonotype was picked up a small number of times. This chain uses TRBV5-1 with TRBJ1-2; tentative D call: TRBD1 (5 bases). This CDR3 contains 12 residues. In germline, CDR1 is SGHRS, CDR2 YFSETQ. V lost 2 bases and J lost 8, with 10 bases in between. The CDR3 reads CASSFSGEGYTF. The CDR3 DNA reads as TGCGCCAGCAGCTTTTCGGGGGAAGGCTACACCTTC.

This clonotype was found many times. In DNA form, the CDR3 reads TGTGCCAGCAGTTTATCGGGACAGATTAGAGGCTACACCTTC. It codes for CASSLSGQIRGYTF. V gene TRBV28 combines with J gene TRBJ1-2, with 7 bases aligning to TRBD1. V lost 1 base to trimming and J lost 8 bases; unmatched junction nucleotides: 7. Germline CDR1 is MDHEN and CDR2 is SYDVKM. The CDR3 length is 14 residues.

There are many counts of this clonotype. The rearrangement joins TRBV7-8 to TRBJ2-1, with TRBD2 matching 8 bases. Looked up from germline, CDR1 is SGHVS and CDR2 is FQNEAQ. V shed 1 base, J shed 6 bases, and the junction held 11 bases outside the gene matches. The CDR3 is 17 residues long. CDR3 nucleotides: TGTGCCAGCAGCTTAGGAGTACAGCGGGGGTTACCCAATGAGCAGTTCTTC. Translating it yields CASSLGVQRGLPNEQFF.

This clonotype was found many times. The chain recombines TRBV5-1 with TRBJ2-7; D call uncertain. CDR3 size: 13 residues. Per germline, CDR1 SGHRS and CDR2 YFSETQ. Trimming took 3 bases from V and 3 from J, leaving 10 bases between them. The CDR3 region has the DNA TGCGCCAGCAGCTGGGTGGGTGACTACGAGCAGTACTTC. As protein: CASSWVGDYEQYF.

This clonotype was picked up many times. This chain joins TRBV6-5 and TRBJ1-2; 7 bases fit TRBD1. The CDR3 has 14 amino acids. The trim removed 0 bases at V and 8 bases at J, leaving 6 bases unmatched. CDR1 and CDR2 from the germline V gene are MNHEY and SVGAGI. This CDR3 reads CASSYSEGAQGYTF. The CDR3 bases are TGTGCCAGCAGTTACTCGGAGGGGGCGCAGGGCTACACCTTC.